This T cell receptor beta chain was retrieved from a study of cytomegalovirus exposure and HLA in healthy donors (dated by TCRdb to 2016 to 2017). Concerning the study at large: In an earlier analysis of some 610 of the donors, 250 to 350 Gb of sequence data and 90 million to 130 million unique TCR beta sequences from about 190 million T cells were reported. About 320 gigabases of sequencing data and tens of millions of unique TCR sequences were included in an early release covering roughly 600 HLA-typed donors. Of the 398 genotyped donors, approximately 81% were placed in the genetic ancestry cluster associated with self-reported Caucasian donors. The aim of the study was to test whether cataloging public T cell receptors could identify signatures of past pathogen exposure. Using immunosequencing, the study profiled T cell repertoires from 500 to 800 subjects and related those repertoires to cytomegalovirus serostatus. A separate validation cohort of about 110 different subjects was used in addition to the 666-subject first cohort. High-throughput TCR immunosequencing, statistical association of individual TCRs with disease status, and machine learning were combined to predict cytomegalovirus infection status. A later analysis re-examined previously published TCR beta repertoires from just over 650 donors and added high-resolution HLA genotyping to investigate patterns of TCR occurrence. Rather than drawing on any new phenotypic data, the later analysis identified candidate immune exposures from TCR beta sequences and the way those sequences occurred across donors. An earlier analysis of 587 of the donors applied high-throughput TCR beta sequencing to assess whether each TCR beta V gene segment acted as functional or pseudogenic. Alongside the repertoire data, information on donor age, sex, ethnicity and CMV serostatus was compiled. In a later genetic analysis, genome-wide SNP genotypes for about 55% of the roughly 700 donors were used, and that subset was treated as a discovery cohort. Every discovery cohort repertoire had been produced on one sequencing platform. Both class I and class II loci were covered by HLA typing, at four-digit resolution. Typing coverage varied by locus: 629-630 donors for A, B, C, DRB1 and DQB1; under 550 for DQA1; around 610 for DPA1; approximately 450 for DPB1. Five DR-DQ haplotypes were treated as single units for association and clustering because of strong linkage in the cohort. Among 398 genotyped donors of the cohort, an average of around 220,000 unique TCR beta nucleotide sequences was sequenced per donor, of which approximately 19% were non-productive. Points the paper makes about the study in general: In a later genetic analysis, fewer N-insertions in productive TCRs were reported among donors in an Asian-associated ancestry cluster than the roughly 710-donor mean. The authors suggested that the approach could potentially be generalized to other disease states and immunological phenotypes. Specific HLA alleles were associated with 16,951 TCR beta sequences at a false discovery rate of 0.05 in a later analysis. In this cohort, only TCR beta chains were sequenced, and detectable features were limited by the absence of alpha or paired-chain data. A further reported finding was that TCR beta sequences accurately predicted the HLA-A and HLA-B alleles for most subjects in the first cohort. Correlated functional status among segregating V segments might be attributable to linkage disequilibrium, but an unknown experimental factor could not be ruled out. The study gave a list of about 150 TCR beta chains associated with cytomegalovirus. The presence/absence analyses assumed that sequencing depth was roughly uniform across donors, and that assumption may not be true. When HLA alleles, especially DR and DQ, strongly co-occurred, attributing TCR associations to individual alleles was difficult. Because the 87-base-pair reads could not distinguish some IMGT-functional V segments, including TRBV6-2 and TRBV6-3, those segments were excluded. A later analysis reported that several top co-occurrence clusters appeared linked to parvovirus B19, influenza, CMV and Epstein-Barr virus. Because HLA typing was missing for some donors at each locus, association tests included only the typed subset. In both the original and validation cohorts, the classifier was reported to diagnose cytomegalovirus status with high specificity and sensitivity. In an earlier analysis of around 600 of the donors, most TCR beta V segments were observed in productive rearrangements about 87% or about 30% of the time, broadly matching IMGT annotations. In vitro tests confirmed that a few of the cytomegalovirus-associated TCR beta chains recognize cytomegalovirus antigens. A cluster of highly shared sequence variants was judged likely to be a technical artifact of the sequencing pipeline. For the cohort, immune exposure information was limited to CMV serostatus. A later analysis found that TCR association rates varied across HLA loci, with DRB1 alleles showing the most associated TCRs and HLA-C alleles the fewest. A later analysis found that HLA-associated TCR beta chains were more clonally expanded and had lower generation probabilities than equally common non-associated chains. Because counts were too low, 15 or so rarely observed V segments, including chromosome 9 orphons, were excluded from the earlier analysis of under 650 of the donors. While some public TCRs were present in many individuals, most TCR sequences turned up only very rarely across donors. An association between a missense DCLRE1C variant and V-gene and J-gene trimming of TCR beta chains was found in a later genetic analysis and replicated in an independent cohort. A later analysis found that most CMV-associated TCR beta chains appeared HLA-restricted, with HLA associations seemingly driven largely by CMV exposure.

CDR1 SGHTA and CDR2 FQGNSA were looked up in the germline V gene. The CDR3, from cysteine to phenylalanine, totals 13 residues. Only the CDR3 DNA stays, 39 bases, in frame from base 1. A distance of 12 bases separates the germline ends of V and J, which lose 5 bases and 5 bases respectively. The library relied on the immunoSEQ multiplex PCR assay. For the multiplex PCR, a mixture combining 60 forward primers for TCR Vbeta segments and 13 reverse primers for TCR Jbeta segments was used. The CDR3 region of rearranged TCR beta genes was amplified from genomic DNA with a multiplex PCR assay. The amplified TCR beta libraries were sequenced on the Illumina HiSeq System as 87-base-pair reads. Concerning the study's data processing: In a later analysis, 80 million or so unique TCR beta chains were counted across the roughly 670 repertoires, and approximately 9.9 million of these chains were shared by at least two donors. To remove PCR and sequencing errors, raw reads were error-corrected and collapsed into unique sequences using a nearest-neighbor algorithm that merged closely related sequences. CDR3 sequences were aligned to IMGT reference sequences to assign V, D and J gene segments. For a sequence to be retained, a match of at least six nucleotides to both a V gene segment and a J gene segment was required. A rearrangement counted as productive if the CDR3 had no stop codons and remained in frame with V and J, and every other rearrangement counted as non-productive. CDR3 was defined by IMGT convention, running from the second conserved V-encoded cysteine to the conserved J-encoded phenylalanine. The earlier analysis of 587 of the donors excluded sequences that lacked an unambiguous match to a single V gene segment. In an earlier analysis of a few hundred of the donors, V segments were called functional above 56.7% productive rearrangements and were called segregating when the between-donor standard deviation exceeded 5%. A statistical classification framework was built to diagnose cytomegalovirus status from the catalog of TCR beta chain sequences. In a later analysis, V and J genes were assigned by comparing TCR nucleotide sequences against IMGT/GENE-DB human TR gene sequences. A later analysis assigned CDR3 sequences and most-parsimonious VDJ recombination scenarios with the TCRdist pipeline. In a later analysis, each TCR beta chain was defined by its CDR3 amino acid sequence together with its V-gene family, and reads without a unique V-gene family were excluded. In a later analysis, nearly 600 highly shared, low-generation-probability nucleotide sequences were removed to address suspected cross-contamination and a sequencing artifact. In a later analysis, a clonal expansion index for each public chain was calculated from normalized within-repertoire ranks of inferred template counts. Generation probabilities in a later analysis came from a VDJ recombination model fitted to out-of-frame rearrangements, and those results were checked against IGoR. In a later analysis, TCR-TCR, TCR-HLA and TCR-CMV co-occurrence was scored with hypergeometric tests, and a repertoire-size bias correction was applied to TCR pairs. In a later analysis, false discovery rates were estimated by permuting HLA or CMV assignments 20 times. In a later analysis, co-occurring TCRs were grouped using DBSCAN, with TCRdist sequence similarity added in when clustering inside HLA-allele-positive subsets. Co-occurrence clustering excluded repertoires with fewer than 30,000 or more than 120,000 public chains, plus five with anomalous nucleotide sharing. TCRdb retrieved this table from immuneACCESS and kept in-frame rearrangements only. Not all clones are present; in checked studies, unresolved V genes account for under half, and no reason is known for the remainder. The DNA was the basis for D and trimming; V, J and clone size are from that table. The sample table shows about 150,000 clones, and roughly 80% are seen once. The ten top clones hold 7.5% to 9% of the sample.

The cohort consisted of 650 to 700 healthy bone marrow donors. At the time of sampling, every cohort member was nominally healthy, though immune exposures that went unrecorded were likely present. The donor tested CMV seropositive and was one of the 289 seropositive cohort members. Each donor provided a peripheral blood sample, and peripheral blood mononuclear cells were used for TCR beta sequencing. The Qiagen DNeasy Blood Extraction Kit was used to extract genomic DNA from the blood cell samples. Notes on this clone: Its antigen is unknown. Base qualities are not recorded, but no much larger clone differs from it by a single base.

The material sequenced was PBMCs. This receptor was identified in a man aged 25-45 years in good health and CMV-seropositive. The rearranged chain carries TRBV7-2 and TRBJ2-5; no D segment can be confidently identified. CDR3 region: CASSRVAGETQYF. The DNA sequence is given as TGTGCCAGCAGCCGAGTGGCCGGGGAGACCCAGTACTTC.